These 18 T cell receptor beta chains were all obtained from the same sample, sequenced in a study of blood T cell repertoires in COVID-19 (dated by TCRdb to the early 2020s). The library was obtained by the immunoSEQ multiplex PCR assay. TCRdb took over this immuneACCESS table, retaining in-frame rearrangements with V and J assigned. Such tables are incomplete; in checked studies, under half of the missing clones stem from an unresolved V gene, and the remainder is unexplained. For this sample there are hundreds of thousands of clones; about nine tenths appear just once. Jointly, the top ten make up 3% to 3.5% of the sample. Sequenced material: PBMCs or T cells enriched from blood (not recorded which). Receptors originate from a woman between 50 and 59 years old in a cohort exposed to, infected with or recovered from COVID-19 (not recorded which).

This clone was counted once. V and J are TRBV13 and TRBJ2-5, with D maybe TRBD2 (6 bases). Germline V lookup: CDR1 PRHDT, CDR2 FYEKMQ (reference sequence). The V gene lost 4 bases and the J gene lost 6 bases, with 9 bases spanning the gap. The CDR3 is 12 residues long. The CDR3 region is CASSSTRQTQYF. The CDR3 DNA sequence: TGTGCCAGCAGCTCGACTAGACAGACCCAGTACTTC.

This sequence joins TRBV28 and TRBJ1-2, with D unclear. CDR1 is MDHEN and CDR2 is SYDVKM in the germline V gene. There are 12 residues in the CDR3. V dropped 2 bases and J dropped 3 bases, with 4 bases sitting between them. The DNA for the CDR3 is TGTGCCAGCAGTTTAGTCGACTATGGCTACACCTTC. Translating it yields CASSLVDYGYTF.

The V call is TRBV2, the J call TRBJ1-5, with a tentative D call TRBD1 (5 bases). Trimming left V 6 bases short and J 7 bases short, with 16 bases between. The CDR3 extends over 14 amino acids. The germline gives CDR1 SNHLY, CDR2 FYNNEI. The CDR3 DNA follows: TGTGCCAGCAGCGGGACTCGGGGCGACCAGCCCCAGCATTTT. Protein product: CASSGTRGDQPQHF.

The CDR3 sequence is CSVAFTDTQYF. DNA for the CDR3: TGCAGCGTTGCATTCACAGATACGCAGTATTTT. The chain carries TRBV29-1 and TRBJ2-3, with D hard to call. V was clipped by 4 bases and J by 2 bases, with 4 bases between them. The CDR3 contains 11 residues. In germline, CDR1 is SQVTM, CDR2 ANQGSEA.

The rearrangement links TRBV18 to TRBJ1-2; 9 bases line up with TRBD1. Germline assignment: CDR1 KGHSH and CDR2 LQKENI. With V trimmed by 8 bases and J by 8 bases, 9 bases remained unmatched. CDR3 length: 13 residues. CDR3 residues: CASTEGTGRGYTF. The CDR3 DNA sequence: TGTGCCAGCACGGAGGGGACAGGGCGCGGCTACACCTTC.

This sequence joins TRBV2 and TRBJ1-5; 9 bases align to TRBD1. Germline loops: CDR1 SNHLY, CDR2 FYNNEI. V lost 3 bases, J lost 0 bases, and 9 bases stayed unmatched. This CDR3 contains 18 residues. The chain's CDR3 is CASSDRTGAQYSNQPQHF. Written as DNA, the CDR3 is TGTGCCAGCAGTGATAGGACAGGGGCACAATATAGCAATCAGCCCCAGCATTTT.

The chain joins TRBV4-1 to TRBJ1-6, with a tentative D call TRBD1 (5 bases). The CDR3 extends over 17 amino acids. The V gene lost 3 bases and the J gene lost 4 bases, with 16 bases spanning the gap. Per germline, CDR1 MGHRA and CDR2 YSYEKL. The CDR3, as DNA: TGCGCCAGCAGCCACTGGACACAGGAAGATTATAATTCACCCCTCCACTTT. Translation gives CASSHWTQEDYNSPLHF.

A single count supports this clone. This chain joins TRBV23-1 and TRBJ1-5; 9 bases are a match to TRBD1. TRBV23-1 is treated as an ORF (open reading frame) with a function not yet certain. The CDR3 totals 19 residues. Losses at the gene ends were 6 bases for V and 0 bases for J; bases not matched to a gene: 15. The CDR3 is CASREADRGWTYSNQPQHF. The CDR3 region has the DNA TGCGCCAGCAGGGAGGCGGACAGGGGATGGACTTATAGCAATCAGCCCCAGCATTTT.

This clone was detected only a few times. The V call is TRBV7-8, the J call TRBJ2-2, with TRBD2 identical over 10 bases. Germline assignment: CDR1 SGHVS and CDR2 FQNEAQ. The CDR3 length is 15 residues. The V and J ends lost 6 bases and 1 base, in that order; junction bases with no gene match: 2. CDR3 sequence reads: CASRPSGGNTGELFF. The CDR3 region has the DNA TGTGCCAGCAGACCTAGCGGGGGGAACACCGGGGAGCTGTTTTTT.

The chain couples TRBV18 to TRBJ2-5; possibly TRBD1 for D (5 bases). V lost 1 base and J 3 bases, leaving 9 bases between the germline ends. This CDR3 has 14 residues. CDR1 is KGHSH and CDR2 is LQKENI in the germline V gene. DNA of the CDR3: TGTGCCAGCTCACCACTACAGGACAAAGAGACCCAGTACTTC. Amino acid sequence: CASSPLQDKETQYF.

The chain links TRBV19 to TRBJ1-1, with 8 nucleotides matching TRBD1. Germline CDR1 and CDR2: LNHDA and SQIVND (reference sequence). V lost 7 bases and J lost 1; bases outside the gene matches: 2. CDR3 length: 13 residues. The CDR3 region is CASTGQGNTEAFF. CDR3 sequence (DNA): TGTGCCAGTACCGGACAGGGGAACACTGAAGCTTTCTTT.

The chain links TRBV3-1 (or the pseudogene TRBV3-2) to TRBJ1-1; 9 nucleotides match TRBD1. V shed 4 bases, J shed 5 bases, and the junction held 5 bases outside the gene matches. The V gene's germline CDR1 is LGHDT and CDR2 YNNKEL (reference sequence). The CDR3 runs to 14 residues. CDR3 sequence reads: CASSLNDRGTEAFF. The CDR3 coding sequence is TGTGCCAGCAGCCTAAACGACAGGGGGACTGAAGCTTTCTTT.

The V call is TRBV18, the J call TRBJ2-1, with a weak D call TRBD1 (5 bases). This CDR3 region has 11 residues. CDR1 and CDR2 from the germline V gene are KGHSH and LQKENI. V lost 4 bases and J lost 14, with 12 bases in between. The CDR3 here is CASSRGRVKFF. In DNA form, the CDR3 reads TGTGCCAGCTCACGAGGCAGGGTCAAGTTCTTC. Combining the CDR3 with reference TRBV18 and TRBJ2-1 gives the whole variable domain NAGVMQNPRHLVRRRGQEARLRCSPMKGHSHVYWYRQLPEEGLKFMVYLQKENIIDESGMPKERFSAEFPKEGPSILRIQQVVRGDSAAYFCASSRGRVKFFGPGTRLTVL.

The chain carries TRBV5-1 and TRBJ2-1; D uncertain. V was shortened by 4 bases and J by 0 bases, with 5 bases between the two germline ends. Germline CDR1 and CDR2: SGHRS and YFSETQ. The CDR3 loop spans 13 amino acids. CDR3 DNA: TGCGCCAGCAGCCCTCGCTCCTACAATGAGCAGTTCTTC. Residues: CASSPRSYNEQFF. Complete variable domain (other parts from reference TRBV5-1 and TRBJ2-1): KAGVTQTPRYLIKTRGQQVTLSCSPISGHRSVSWYQQTPGQGLQFLFEYFSETQRNKGNFPGRFSGRQFSNSRSEMNVSTLELGDSALYLCASSPRSYNEQFFGPGTRLTVL.

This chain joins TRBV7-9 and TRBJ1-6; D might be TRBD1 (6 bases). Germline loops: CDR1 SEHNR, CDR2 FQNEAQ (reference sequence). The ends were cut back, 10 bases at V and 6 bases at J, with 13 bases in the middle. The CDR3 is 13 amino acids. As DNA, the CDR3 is TGTGCCACTGCGGACAGCTTTAATTCACCCCTCCACTTT. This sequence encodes CATADSFNSPLHF.

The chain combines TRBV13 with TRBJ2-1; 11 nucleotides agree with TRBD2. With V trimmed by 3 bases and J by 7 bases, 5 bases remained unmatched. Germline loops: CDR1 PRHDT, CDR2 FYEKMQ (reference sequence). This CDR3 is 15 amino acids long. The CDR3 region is CASSFDSGGANEQFF. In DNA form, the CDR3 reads TGTGCCAGCAGCTTCGATAGCGGGGGGGCGAATGAGCAGTTCTTC.

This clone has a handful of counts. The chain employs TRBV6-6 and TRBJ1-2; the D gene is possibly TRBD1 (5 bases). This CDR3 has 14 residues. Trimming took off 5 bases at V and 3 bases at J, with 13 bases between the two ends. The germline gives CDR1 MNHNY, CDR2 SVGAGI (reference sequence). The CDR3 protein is CASSAGLWDYGYTF. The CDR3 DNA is TGTGCCAGCAGTGCGGGACTCTGGGACTATGGCTACACCTTC.

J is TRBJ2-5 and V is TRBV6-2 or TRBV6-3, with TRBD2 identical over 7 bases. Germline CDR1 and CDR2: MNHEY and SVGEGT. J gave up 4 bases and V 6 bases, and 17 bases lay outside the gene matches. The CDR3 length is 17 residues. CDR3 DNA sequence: TGTGCCAGCAGCCGGACGGCGGGGGAAAATCTGAGAGAGACCCAGTACTTC. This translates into CASSRTAGENLRETQYF.